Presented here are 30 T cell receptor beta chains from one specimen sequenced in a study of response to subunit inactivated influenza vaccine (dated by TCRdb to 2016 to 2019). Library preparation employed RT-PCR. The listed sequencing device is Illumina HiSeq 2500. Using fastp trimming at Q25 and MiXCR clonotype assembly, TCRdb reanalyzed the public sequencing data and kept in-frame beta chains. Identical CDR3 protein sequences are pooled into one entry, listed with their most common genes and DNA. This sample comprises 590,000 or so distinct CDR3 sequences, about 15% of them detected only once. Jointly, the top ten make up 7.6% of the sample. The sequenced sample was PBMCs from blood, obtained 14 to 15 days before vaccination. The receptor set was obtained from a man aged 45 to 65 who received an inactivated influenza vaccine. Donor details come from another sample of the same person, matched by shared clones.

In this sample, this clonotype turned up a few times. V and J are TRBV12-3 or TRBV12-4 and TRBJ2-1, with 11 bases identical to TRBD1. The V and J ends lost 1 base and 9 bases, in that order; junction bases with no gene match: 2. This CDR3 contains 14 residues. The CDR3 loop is CASSLGTGGGEQFF. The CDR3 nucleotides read TGTGCCAGCAGTTTAGGGACAGGGGGCGGTGAGCAGTTCTTC.

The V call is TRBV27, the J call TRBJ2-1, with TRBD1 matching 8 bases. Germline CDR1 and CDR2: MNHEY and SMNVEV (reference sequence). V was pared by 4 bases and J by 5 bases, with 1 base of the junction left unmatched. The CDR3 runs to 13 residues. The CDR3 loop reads CASSWGQDNEQFF. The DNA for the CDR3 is TGTGCCAGCAGTTGGGGACAGGACAATGAGCAGTTCTTC.

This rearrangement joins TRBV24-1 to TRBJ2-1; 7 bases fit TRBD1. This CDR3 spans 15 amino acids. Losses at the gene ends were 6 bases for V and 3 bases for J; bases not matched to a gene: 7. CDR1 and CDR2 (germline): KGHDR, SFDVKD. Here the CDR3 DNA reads TGTGCCACCAGTCCGACAGGGTACCTCTACAATGAGCAGTTCTTC. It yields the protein CATSPTGYLYNEQFF.

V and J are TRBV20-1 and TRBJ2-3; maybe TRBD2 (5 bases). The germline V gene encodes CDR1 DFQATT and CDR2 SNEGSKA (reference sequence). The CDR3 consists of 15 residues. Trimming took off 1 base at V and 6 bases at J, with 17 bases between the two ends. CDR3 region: CSARAGNSRIDTQYF. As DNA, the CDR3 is TGCAGTGCTAGAGCGGGAAATAGCAGAATCGATACGCAGTATTTT.

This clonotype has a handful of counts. The CDR3 loop reads CASSEPGTKGDNEQFF. The CDR3, as DNA: TGTGCCAGCAGTGAGCCGGGAACTAAGGGAGACAATGAGCAGTTCTTC. The chain uses TRBV25-1 and TRBJ2-1, with TRBD2 as a possible D gene (5 bases). CDR3 length equals 16 residues. The germline gives CDR1 MGHDK, CDR2 SYGVNS. Trimming took off 3 bases at V and 5 bases at J, with 17 bases between the two ends.

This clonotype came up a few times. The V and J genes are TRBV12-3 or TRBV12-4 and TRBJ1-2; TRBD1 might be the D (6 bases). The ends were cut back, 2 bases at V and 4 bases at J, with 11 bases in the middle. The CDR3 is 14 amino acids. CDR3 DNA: TGTGCCAGCAGTTTACAGGGGATCCCCTATGGCTACACCTTC. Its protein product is CASSLQGIPYGYTF.

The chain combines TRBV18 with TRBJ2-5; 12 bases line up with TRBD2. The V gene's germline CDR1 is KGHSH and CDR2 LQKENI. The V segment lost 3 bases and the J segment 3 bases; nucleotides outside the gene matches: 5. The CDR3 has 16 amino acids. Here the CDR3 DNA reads TGTGCCAGCTCACCCTTTGGACTAGCGGGGAAAGAGACCCAGTACTTC. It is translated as CASSPFGLAGKETQYF. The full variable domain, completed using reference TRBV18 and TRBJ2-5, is NAGVMQNPRHLVRRRGQEARLRCSPMKGHSHVYWYRQLPEEGLKFMVYLQKENIIDESGMPKERFSAEFPKEGPSILRIQQVVRGDSAAYFCASSPFGLAGKETQYFGPGTRLLVL.

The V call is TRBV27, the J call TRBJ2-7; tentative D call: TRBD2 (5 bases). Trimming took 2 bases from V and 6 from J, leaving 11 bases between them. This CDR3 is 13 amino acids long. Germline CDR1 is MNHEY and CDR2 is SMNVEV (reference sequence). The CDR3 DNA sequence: TGTGCCAGCAGTTTACTGGCCGAGGGCGAGCAGTACTTC. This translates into CASSLLAEGEQYF.

The CDR3 DNA reads TGTGCCTGGAGTGGTCCTGGGGGGGGCCCCAATCAGCCCCAGCATTTT. The encoded protein is CAWSGPGGGPNQPQHF. This sequence joins TRBV30 and TRBJ1-5; TRBD1 is a possible D gene (6 bases). Germline CDR1 reads GTSNPN; CDR2 reads SVGIG (reference sequence). This CDR3 is built from 16 residues. Trimming took off 1 base at V and 3 bases at J, with 16 bases between the two ends.

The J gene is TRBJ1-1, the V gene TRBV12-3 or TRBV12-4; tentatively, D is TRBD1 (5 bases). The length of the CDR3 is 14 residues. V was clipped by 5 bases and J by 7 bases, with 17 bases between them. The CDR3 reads CASSLGDGLGEAFF. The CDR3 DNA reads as TGTGCCAGCAGTCTCGGGGACGGGCTAGGTGAAGCTTTCTTT.

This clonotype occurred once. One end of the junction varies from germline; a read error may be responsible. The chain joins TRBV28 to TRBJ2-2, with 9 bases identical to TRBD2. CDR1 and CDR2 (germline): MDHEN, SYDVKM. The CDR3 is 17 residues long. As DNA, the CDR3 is TGTGCCGGCAGTTCCCCCCCGGGACTAGCTGATTCCGGGGAGCTGTTTTTT. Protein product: CAGSSPPGLADSGELFF.

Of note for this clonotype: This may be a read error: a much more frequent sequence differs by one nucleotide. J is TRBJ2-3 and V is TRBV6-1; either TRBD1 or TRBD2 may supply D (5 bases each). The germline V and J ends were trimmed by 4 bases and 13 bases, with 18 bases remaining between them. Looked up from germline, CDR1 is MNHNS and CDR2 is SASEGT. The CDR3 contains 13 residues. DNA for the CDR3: TGTGCCAGCAGTGGCCCCGTTACGGTGGGGGAGTATTTT. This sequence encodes CASSGPVTVGEYF.

The CDR3 nucleotides are TGCAGTGTCAAGTCAACCGAGGGGGCTTCGTATTCACCCCTCCACTTT. It is translated as CSVKSTEGASYSPLHF. V and J are TRBV20-1 and TRBJ1-6; TRBD1 aligns across 7 bases. Germline assignment: CDR1 DFQATT and CDR2 SNEGSKA (reference sequence). The J segment lost 8 bases and the V segment lost 7 bases, leaving 17 bases of the junction unmatched. CDR3 length equals 16 residues.

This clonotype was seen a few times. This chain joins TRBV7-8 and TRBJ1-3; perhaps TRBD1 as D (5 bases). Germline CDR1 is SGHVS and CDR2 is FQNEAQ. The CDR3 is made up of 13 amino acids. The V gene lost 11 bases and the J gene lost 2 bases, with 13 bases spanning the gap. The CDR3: CAVQGPPGNTIYF. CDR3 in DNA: TGTGCCGTCCAGGGCCCCCCTGGAAACACCATATATTTT.

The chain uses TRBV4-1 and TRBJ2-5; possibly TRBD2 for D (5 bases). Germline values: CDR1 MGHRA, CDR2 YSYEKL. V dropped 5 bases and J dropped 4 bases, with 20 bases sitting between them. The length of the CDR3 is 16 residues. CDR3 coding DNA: TGCGCCAGCAGCTGGGGAAGAGAGGGTCGGACAGAGACCCAGTACTTC. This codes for CASSWGREGRTETQYF.

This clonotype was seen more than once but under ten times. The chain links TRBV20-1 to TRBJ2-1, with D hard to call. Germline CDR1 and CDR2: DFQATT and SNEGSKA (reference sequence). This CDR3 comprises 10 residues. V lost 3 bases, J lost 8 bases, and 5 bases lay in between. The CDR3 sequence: CSARYDEQFF. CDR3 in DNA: TGCAGTGCTAGGTATGATGAGCAGTTCTTC.

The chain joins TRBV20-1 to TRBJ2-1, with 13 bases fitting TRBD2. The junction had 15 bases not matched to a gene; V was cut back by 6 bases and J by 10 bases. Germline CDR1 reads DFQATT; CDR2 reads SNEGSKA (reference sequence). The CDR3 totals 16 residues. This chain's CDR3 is CSAIRGTSGGAGEQFF. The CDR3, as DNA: TGCAGTGCGATAAGAGGAACTAGCGGGGGGGCGGGAGAGCAGTTCTTC.

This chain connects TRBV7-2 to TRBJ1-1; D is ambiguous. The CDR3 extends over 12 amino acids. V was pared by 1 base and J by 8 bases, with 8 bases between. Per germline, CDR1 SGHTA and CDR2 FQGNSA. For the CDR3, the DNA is TGTGCCAGCAGCTTAGTGGGAATAGAAGCTTTCTTT. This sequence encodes CASSLVGIEAFF.

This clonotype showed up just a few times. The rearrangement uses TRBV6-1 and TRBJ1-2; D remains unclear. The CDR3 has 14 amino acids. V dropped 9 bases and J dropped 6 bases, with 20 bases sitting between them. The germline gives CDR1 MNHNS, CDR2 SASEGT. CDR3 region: CASRPRRMRDGYTF. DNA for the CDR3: TGTGCCAGTCGACCGCGGCGGATGAGGGATGGCTACACCTTC.

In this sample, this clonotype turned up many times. The CDR3 reads CASSQDIRGYYEQYF. The CDR3 coding sequence is TGCGCCAGCAGCCAAGATATCCGGGGGTACTACGAGCAGTACTTC. The V gene is TRBV4-3, the J gene TRBJ2-7; tentative D call: TRBD2 (6 bases). Trimming pared 0 bases from V and 3 bases from J, leaving 12 bases between. This CDR3 contains 15 residues. From germline, CDR1 is LGHNA and CDR2 YSLEER.

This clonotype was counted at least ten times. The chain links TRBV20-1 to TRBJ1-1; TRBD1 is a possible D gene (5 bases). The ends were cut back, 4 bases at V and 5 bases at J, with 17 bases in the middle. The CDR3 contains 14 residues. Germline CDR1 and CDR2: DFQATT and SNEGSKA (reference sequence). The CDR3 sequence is CSATKPGTTTEAFF. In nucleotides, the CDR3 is TGCAGTGCTACAAAACCCGGGACGACAACTGAAGCTTTCTTT.

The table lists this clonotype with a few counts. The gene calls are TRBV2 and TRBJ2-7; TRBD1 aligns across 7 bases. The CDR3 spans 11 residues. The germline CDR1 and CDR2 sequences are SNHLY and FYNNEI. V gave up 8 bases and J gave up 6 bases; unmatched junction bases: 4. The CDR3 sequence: CASATGIEQYF. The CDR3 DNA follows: TGTGCCAGCGCGACAGGGATCGAGCAGTACTTC. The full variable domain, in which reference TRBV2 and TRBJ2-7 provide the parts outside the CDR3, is EPEVTQTPSHQVTQMGQEVILRCVPISNHLYFYWYRQILGQKVEFLVSFYNNEISEKSEIFDDQFSVERPDGSNFTLKIRSTKLEDSAMYFCASATGIEQYFGPGTRLTVT.

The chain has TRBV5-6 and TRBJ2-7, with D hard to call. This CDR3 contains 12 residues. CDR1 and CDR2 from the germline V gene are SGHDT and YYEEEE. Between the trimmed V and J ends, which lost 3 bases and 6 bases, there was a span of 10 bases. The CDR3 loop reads CASSYWTGEQYF. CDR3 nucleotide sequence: TGTGCCAGCAGCTATTGGACGGGCGAGCAGTACTTC.

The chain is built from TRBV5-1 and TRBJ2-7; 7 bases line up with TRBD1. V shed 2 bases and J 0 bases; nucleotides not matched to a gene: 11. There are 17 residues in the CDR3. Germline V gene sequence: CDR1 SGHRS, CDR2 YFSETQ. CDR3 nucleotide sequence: TGCGCCAGCAGCTTCAATATACCGGGACAGAGCTCCTACGAGCAGTACTTC. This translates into CASSFNIPGQSSYEQYF.

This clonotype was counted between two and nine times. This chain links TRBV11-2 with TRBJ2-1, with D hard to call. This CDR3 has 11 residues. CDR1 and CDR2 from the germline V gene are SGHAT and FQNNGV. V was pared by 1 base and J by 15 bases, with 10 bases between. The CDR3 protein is CASSLGGWLFF. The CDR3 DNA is TGTGCCAGCAGCTTAGGGGGTTGGCTGTTCTTC.

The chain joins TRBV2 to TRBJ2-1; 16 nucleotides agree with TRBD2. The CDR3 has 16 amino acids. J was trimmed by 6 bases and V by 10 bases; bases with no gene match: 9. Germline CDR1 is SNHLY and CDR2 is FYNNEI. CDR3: CATLGLAGGGGNEQFF. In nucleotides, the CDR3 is TGTGCCACCCTGGGACTAGCGGGGGGGGGTGGCAATGAGCAGTTCTTC. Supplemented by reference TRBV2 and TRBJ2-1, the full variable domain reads EPEVTQTPSHQVTQMGQEVILRCVPISNHLYFYWYRQILGQKVEFLVSFYNNEISEKSEIFDDQFSVERPDGSNFTLKIRSTKLEDSAMYFCATLGLAGGGGNEQFFGPGTRLTVL.

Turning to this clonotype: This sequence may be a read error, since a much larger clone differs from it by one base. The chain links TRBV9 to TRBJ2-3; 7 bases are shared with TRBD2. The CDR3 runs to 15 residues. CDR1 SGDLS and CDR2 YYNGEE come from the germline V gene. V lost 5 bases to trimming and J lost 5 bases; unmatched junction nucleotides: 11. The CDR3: CASSYPGGVGDTQYF. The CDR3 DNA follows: TGTGCCAGCAGTTATCCGGGAGGAGTTGGAGATACGCAGTATTTT.

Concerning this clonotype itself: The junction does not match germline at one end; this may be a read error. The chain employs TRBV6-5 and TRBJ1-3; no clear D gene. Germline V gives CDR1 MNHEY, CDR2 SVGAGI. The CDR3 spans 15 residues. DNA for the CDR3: TGTGCCAGCAGTCACTCCTTGGGCTCTGGAAACACCATATATTTT. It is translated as CASSHSLGSGNTIYF.

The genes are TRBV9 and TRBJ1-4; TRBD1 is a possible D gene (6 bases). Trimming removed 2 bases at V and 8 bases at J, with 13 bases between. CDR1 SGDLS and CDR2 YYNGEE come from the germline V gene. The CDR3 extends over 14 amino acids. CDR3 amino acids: CASSVGQLGEKLFF. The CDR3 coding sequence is TGTGCCAGCAGCGTCGGACAGCTCGGCGAAAAACTGTTTTTT.

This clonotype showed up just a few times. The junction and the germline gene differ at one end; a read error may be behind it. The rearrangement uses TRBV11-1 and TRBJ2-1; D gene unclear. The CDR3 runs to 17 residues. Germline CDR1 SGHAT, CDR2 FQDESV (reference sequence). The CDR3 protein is CASTLNPTRSRYNEQFF. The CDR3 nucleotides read TGTGCCAGCACCTTAAACCCAACGAGAAGCCGTTACAATGAGCAGTTCTTC.